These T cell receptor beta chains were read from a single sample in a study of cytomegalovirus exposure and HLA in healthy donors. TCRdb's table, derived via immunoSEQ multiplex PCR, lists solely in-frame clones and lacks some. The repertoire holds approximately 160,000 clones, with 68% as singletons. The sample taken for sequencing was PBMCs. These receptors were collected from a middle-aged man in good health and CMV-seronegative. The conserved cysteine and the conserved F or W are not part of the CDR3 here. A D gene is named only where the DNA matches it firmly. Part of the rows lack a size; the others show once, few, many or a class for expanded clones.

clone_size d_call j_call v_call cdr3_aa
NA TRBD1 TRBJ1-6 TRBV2 ASSGQGNNSPLH
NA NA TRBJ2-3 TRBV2 ASITGTDTQY
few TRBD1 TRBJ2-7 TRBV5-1 ASSLGDRVNEQY
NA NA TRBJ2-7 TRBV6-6 ASSYQKYAQHYEQY
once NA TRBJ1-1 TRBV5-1 ASSLEVQVNTEAF
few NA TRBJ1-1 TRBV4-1 ASSHGVEAF
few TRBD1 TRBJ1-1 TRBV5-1 ASSLQGPNTEAF
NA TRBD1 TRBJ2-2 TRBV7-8 ASRVRDRNTGELF
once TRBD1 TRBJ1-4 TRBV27 ASSLHSGTGIEKLF
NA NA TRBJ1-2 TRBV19 ASAGQWAGYT
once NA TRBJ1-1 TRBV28 ASSLPQGALNTEAF
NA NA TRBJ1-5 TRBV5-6 ASSQSWTPIVDQPQH
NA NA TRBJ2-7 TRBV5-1 ASSWESSYEQY
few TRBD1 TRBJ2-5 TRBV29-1 SVERTGGLLGETQY
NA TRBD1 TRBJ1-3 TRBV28 ASRSGGAGGNTIY
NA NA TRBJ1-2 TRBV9 ASSPWEARGGYT
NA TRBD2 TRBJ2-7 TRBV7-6 ASSLLAGSGEQY
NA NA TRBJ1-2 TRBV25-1 ASSETGRGNYGYT
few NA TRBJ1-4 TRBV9 ASSGQTTNEKLF
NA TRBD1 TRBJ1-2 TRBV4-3 ASSQGSTGGSGYT
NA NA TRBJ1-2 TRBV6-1 ASMSLSSGYGYA
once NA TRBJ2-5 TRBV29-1 SEAGAGETQY
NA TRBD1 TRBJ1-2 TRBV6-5 ASSSIQGGNYGYT
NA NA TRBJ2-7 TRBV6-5 ASSYSTPYEQY
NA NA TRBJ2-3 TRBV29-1 SVGGQRTFTDTQY
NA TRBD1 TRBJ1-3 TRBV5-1 ASSWGLGQVRSGNTIY
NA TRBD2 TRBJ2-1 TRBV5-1 ASSLTSGGLYNEQF
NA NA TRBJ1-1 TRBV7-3 ASSLGVMNTEAF
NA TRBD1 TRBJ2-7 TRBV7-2 ASSLDRGLEQY
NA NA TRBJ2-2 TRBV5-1 ASSATGFGTGELF
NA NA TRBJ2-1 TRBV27 ASSWDSSSYNEQF
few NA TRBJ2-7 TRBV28 ASTSGGAFNYEQY
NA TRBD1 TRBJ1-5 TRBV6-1 ASLDRGDNQPQH
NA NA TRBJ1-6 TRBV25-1 ASSASPERAPYNSPLH
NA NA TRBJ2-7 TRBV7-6 ASSLAVGGSYEQY
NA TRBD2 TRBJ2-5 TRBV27 ASSLRGLAGGYQGTQY
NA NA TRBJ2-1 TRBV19 ASSIVRGAFEQF
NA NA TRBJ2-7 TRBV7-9 ASSPTDYEQY
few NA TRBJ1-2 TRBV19 ASSIVRQVVYGYT
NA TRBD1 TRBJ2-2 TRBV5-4 ASSAQQGASPTLAGELF
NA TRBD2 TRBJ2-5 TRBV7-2 ASSRLALQETQY
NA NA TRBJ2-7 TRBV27 ASSLGPETYEQY
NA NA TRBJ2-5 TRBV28 ASSLGGPSKTQY
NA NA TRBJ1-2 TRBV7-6 ASSLTAMTEFLNYGYT
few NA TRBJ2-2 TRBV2 ASSEDPRGGELF
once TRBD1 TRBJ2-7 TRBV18 ASSRQGDYEQY
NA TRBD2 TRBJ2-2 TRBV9 ASSVASGLAPTGELF
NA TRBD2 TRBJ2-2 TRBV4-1 ASSQGPLTSGGTVTGELF
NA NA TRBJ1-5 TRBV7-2 ASTRNGQGSGQPQH
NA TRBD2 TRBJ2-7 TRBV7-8 ASSLAPTSGGYEQY
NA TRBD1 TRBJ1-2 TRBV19 ASSLGQGANYGYT
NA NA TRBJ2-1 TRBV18 ASSPGRFSYNEQF
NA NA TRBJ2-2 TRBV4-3 ASSHYIGQSNTGELF
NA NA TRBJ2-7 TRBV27 ASSYGGIVPYEQY